This T cell receptor beta chain was found in a study of T cells in Graves' hyperthyroidism and ophthalmopathy. This clonotype occurred many times. Its antigen is unidentified. There were TCR beta CDR3 regions amplified from RNA transcripts. The HTBI primer set served for first-round RT-PCR of the TCR CDR3. Each CDR3 protein is one row after TCRdb ran MiXCR on the multiplex PCR reads. The sample carries about half a million distinct CDR3 sequences, approximately 24% recorded once. The study included ophthalmopathy patients with Clinical Activity Score at least 3, NOSPECS grade at least 4 and duration under 3 months. Regarding the study as a whole: A model of 13 V-J features distinguished ophthalmopathy from stable hyperthyroidism. Most clonotypes expanded in the thyroid (above 0.001) were also present in blood.

This CDR3 contains 14 residues. Per germline, CDR1 SQVTM and CDR2 ANQGSEA. V was clipped by 7 bases and J by 0 bases; unmatched bases: 6. This chain joins TRBV29-1 and TRBJ1-5; 7 bases are a match to TRBD1. The TCR was taken from a woman aged 30 to 39 with Graves' ophthalmopathy. Sequencing was done on a sample of blood. The CDR3 DNA reads as TGCAGCGCCTCGGACAGGACTAGCAATCAGCCCCAGCATTTT. Encoded protein: CSASDRTSNQPQHF.